The rows below give T cell receptor beta chains drawn from one sample of a study of T cell responses to AZD1222 COVID-19 vaccine. Sequencing used immunoSEQ multiplex PCR; TCRdb keeps in-frame clones, though not all of them. The sample yields 55,000 to 70,000 clones, roughly 90% seen once. The source was peripheral blood, collected on day 0 of AZD1222 vaccination. These receptors were taken from an adult in good health. CDR3s include the opening cysteine and the closing phenylalanine or tryptophan. Each record gives: V gene, J gene, D gene, CDR3 length, clone size, CDR3 protein, CDR3 DNA. The D gene is left open where the match is weak. The size entry is marked missing in some rows and otherwise reads once, few, many or a size class.

TRBV21-1	TRBJ2-3	.	19	.	CASSKLRGDYLQFTDTQYF	TGTGCCAGCAGCAAATTAAGAGGGGACTACCTACAATTCACAGATACGCAGTATTTT
TRBV15	TRBJ1-3	.	16	.	CATSTLTGGSGNTIYF	TGTGCCACCAGCACCCTGACGGGGGGCTCTGGAAACACCATATATTTT
TRBV6-5	TRBJ2-5	.	13	.	CASSYGERETQYF	TGTGCCAGCAGTTACGGAGAGAGAGAGACCCAGTACTTC
TRBV30	TRBJ1-1	.	11	.	CAWTLGTEAFF	TGTGCCTGGACGTTGGGCACTGAAGCTTTCTTT
TRBV7-9	TRBJ2-1	TRBD1	15	.	CASSYRDRDHNEQFF	TGTGCCAGCAGCTACCGGGACAGGGACCACAATGAGCAGTTCTTC
TRBV7-2	TRBJ2-3	TRBD2	16	.	CASSSTGTSGTDTQYF	TGTGCCAGCAGCTCAACCGGGACTAGCGGGACAGATACGCAGTATTTT
TRBV6-5	TRBJ2-7	TRBD1	15	.	CASRGRDRGRYEQYF	TGTGCCAGCAGAGGCCGGGACAGGGGGCGGTACGAGCAGTACTTC
TRBV9	TRBJ2-1	TRBD2	16	.	CASSGGTSGNWGEQFF	TGTGCCAGCAGCGGGGGGACTAGCGGGAATTGGGGTGAGCAGTTCTTC
TRBV12-3/TRBV12-4	TRBJ1-5	.	12	.	CASSLGGQPQHF	TGTGCCAGCAGTTTAGGGGGGCAGCCCCAGCATTTT
TRBV6-2/TRBV6-3	TRBJ2-7	.	15	.	CASSYSEDGSYEQYF	TGTGCCAGCAGTTACTCAGAGGACGGTTCCTACGAGCAGTACTTC
TRBV24-1	TRBJ2-1	TRBD2	16	.	CATSALAGVRLHEQFF	TGTGCCACCAGTGCTCTAGCGGGAGTCCGTCTACATGAGCAGTTCTTC
TRBV28	TRBJ2-3	.	14	.	CASSLIGRFDTQYF	TGTGCCAGCAGTTTAATCGGGCGCTTTGATACGCAGTATTTT
TRBV5-4	TRBJ2-7	TRBD2	16	.	CASHRAGGSSSYEQYF	TGTGCCAGTCATAGGGCGGGAGGGTCGAGCTCCTACGAGCAGTACTTC
TRBV5-4	TRBJ1-1	.	14	.	CASSSTLRGTEAFF	TGTGCCAGCAGTTCCACGCTGCGAGGGACTGAAGCTTTCTTT
TRBV28	TRBJ1-6	.	12	.	CASSLPNSPLHF	TGTGCCAGCAGTTTGCCTAATTCACCCCTCCACTTT
TRBV6-5	TRBJ2-1	.	14	.	CASKLSNGPYEQFF	TGTGCCAGCAAACTCTCCAACGGGCCTTATGAGCAGTTCTTC
TRBV7-3	TRBJ2-2	TRBD1	17	once	CASSYLNRGRIPGELFF	TGTGCCAGCAGCTACCTTAACAGGGGGCGGATTCCCGGGGAGCTGTTTTTT
TRBV4-1	TRBJ2-7	TRBD1	14	.	CASSQGNRGYEQYF	TGCGCCAGCAGCCAAGGCAACAGGGGATACGAGCAGTACTTC
TRBV13	TRBJ2-1	TRBD2	15	.	CASRAGTSAHNEQFF	TGTGCCAGCAGGGCCGGGACTAGCGCGCACAATGAGCAGTTCTTC
TRBV5-1	TRBJ2-7	.	15	few	CASSLGSLDSVEQYF	TGCGCCAGCAGCTTGGGTAGCCTTGATTCGGTCGAGCAGTACTTC
TRBV10-3	TRBJ1-1	.	11	.	CAISGGTEAFF	TGTGCCATCAGTGGTGGTACTGAAGCTTTCTTT
TRBV10-3	TRBJ1-5	.	13	.	CAISDEGNQPQHF	TGTGCCATCAGTGATGAGGGAAATCAGCCCCAGCATTTT
TRBV15	TRBJ1-5	.	15	few	CATSRDQGSNQPQHF	TGTGCCACCAGCAGGGATCAGGGGAGCAATCAGCCCCAGCATTTT
TRBV28	TRBJ2-7	TRBD1	13	.	CASSLSTGNEQYF	TGTGCCAGCAGTTTATCGACAGGGAACGAGCAGTACTTC
TRBV2	TRBJ2-4	.	13	.	CASMREGRNIQYF	TGTGCCAGCATGAGGGAAGGGAGAAACATTCAGTACTTC
TRBV27	TRBJ1-2	.	14	.	CASRDPGPYYGYTF	TGTGCCAGCAGAGATCCGGGGCCCTACTATGGCTACACCTTC
TRBV19	TRBJ2-3	.	14	.	CASTGWQSTDTQYF	TGTGCCAGTACGGGGTGGCAGAGCACAGATACGCAGTATTTT
TRBV12-5	TRBJ1-6	TRBD1	15	.	CASGLATGQGSPLHF	TGTGCTAGTGGTTTGGCCACGGGACAGGGGTCACCCCTCCACTTT
TRBV19	TRBJ2-3	TRBD2	15	.	CASSATGTSGRAKYF	TGTGCCAGTAGTGCAACCGGGACTAGCGGGAGAGCCAAGTATTTT
TRBV18	TRBJ2-7	TRBD1	15	.	CASSPTGQGIDEQYF	TGTGCCAGCTCACCGACGGGACAGGGGATCGACGAGCAGTACTTC
TRBV20-1	TRBJ1-4	.	16	.	CSASDPPGPLNEKLFF	TGCAGTGCTAGTGACCCTCCGGGACCCCTTAATGAAAAACTGTTTTTT
TRBV10-1	TRBJ2-3	.	16	.	CASSVAPEGSTDTQYF	TGCGCCAGCAGTGTTGCTCCGGAGGGCAGCACAGATACGCAGTATTTT
TRBV24-1	TRBJ2-1	.	15	.	CATSDLREPRNEQFF	TGTGCCACCAGTGATTTGCGGGAGCCGAGGAATGAGCAGTTCTTC
TRBV7-9	TRBJ1-2	.	13	.	CASSLDGASRYTF	TGTGCCAGCAGCTTAGACGGGGCTAGTCGCTACACCTTC
TRBV30	TRBJ1-6	.	14	.	CAWNEGTNNSPLHF	TGTGCCTGGAATGAGGGTACGAATAATTCACCCCTCCACTTT
TRBV11-2	TRBJ1-1	.	13	.	CASIGTRNTEAFF	TGTGCCAGCATCGGGACAAGAAACACTGAAGCTTTCTTT
TRBV29-1	TRBJ1-2	.	12	once	CSIWTVNYGYTF	TGCAGCATTTGGACAGTAAACTATGGCTACACCTTC
TRBV7-9	TRBJ1-2	TRBD1	14	once	CASSFTDRGWGYTF	TGTGCCAGCAGCTTCACCGACAGGGGCTGGGGCTACACCTTC
TRBV28	TRBJ2-1	TRBD2	18	.	CASSLGGELASVDNEQFF	TGTGCCAGCAGTCTGGGGGGGGAGCTCGCTTCGGTGGACAATGAGCAGTTCTTC
TRBV7-9	TRBJ2-2	TRBD2	17	.	CASSTRGRAADTGELFF	TGTGCCAGCAGTACCCGCGGGAGGGCCGCGGACACCGGGGAGCTGTTTTTT
TRBV6-4	TRBJ1-1	TRBD1	17	few	CASNGDGTGARKTEAFF	TGTGCCAGCAATGGTGACGGGACAGGGGCGCGCAAGACTGAAGCTTTCTTT
TRBV7-8	TRBJ2-2	.	13	.	CASSLGRSGELFF	TGTGCCAGCAGCTTAGGGAGATCTGGGGAGCTGTTTTTT
TRBV5-6	TRBJ2-4	.	15	.	CASSTGGPHKNIQYF	TGTGCCAGCAGCACGGGGGGCCCCCACAAAAACATTCAGTACTTC
TRBV19	TRBJ2-1	TRBD2	16	.	CASSLWTSGSGEEQFF	TGTGCCAGTAGTCTGTGGACTAGCGGGAGTGGAGAGGAGCAGTTCTTC